This is a list of T cell receptor beta chains from one sample in a study of cytomegalovirus exposure and HLA in healthy donors. Clones were read by immunoSEQ multiplex PCR, and TCRdb kept only the in-frame ones, dropping some. The sample holds roughly 120,000 clones, about nine tenths seen once. Sequencing used PBMCs. All receptors come from a woman aged 18-29 years in good health and CMV-seronegative. Each CDR3 is given with its conserved first and last residue. Clone size is stated in some rows and not others, as once, few, many or a class when expanded.

v_call: TRBV18
j_call: TRBJ2-7
clone_size: -
cdr3_aa: CASSPGRAGEYEQYF

v_call: TRBV7-8
j_call: TRBJ2-7
clone_size: -
cdr3_aa: CASSLGGGYEQYF

v_call: TRBV7-2
j_call: TRBJ1-2
clone_size: -
cdr3_aa: CASSPGMGLNYGYTF

v_call: TRBV4-3
j_call: TRBJ2-2
clone_size: -
cdr3_aa: CASSQFTTRTGELFF

v_call: TRBV7-9
j_call: TRBJ2-1
clone_size: -
cdr3_aa: CASSPRASGGDLPVF

v_call: TRBV19
j_call: TRBJ2-1
clone_size: -
cdr3_aa: CATATGLASNEQFF

v_call: TRBV4-2
j_call: TRBJ2-1
clone_size: medium-sized
cdr3_aa: CASSQESSGSDEQFF

v_call: TRBV28
j_call: TRBJ1-3
clone_size: once
cdr3_aa: CASRGPLGGIGNTIYF

v_call: TRBV9
j_call: TRBJ2-7
clone_size: -
cdr3_aa: CASSVEPQGNEQYF

v_call: TRBV2
j_call: TRBJ2-7
clone_size: -
cdr3_aa: CASSLGLVSYEQYF